These 17 T cell receptor beta chains were all obtained from the same sample, sequenced in a study of graft-versus-host responses after intestinal transplantation. Their specific antigens are unknown. Profiled with immunoSEQ multiplex PCR; TCRdb holds only in-frame clones, not every one. The sample includes some 150,000 clones, about 93% of them seen just once. The sample here was unstimulated CD4+ T cells sorted from spleen or lymph node cells, taken before intestinal transplant. The receptor set was obtained from a human donor who received an intestinal transplant.

The rearrangement uses TRBV19 and TRBJ2-3; the match to TRBD2 covers 10 bases. CDR3 size: 20 residues. V lost 5 bases, J lost 4 bases, and 21 bases stayed unmatched. The germline V gene encodes CDR1 LNHDA and CDR2 SQIVND (reference sequence). The CDR3 DNA sequence: TGTGCCAGTAGTTCGAGGACAGGTGCAATTCTAGCGGGAGAGGCAGATACGCAGTATTTT. Protein sequence: CASSSRTGAILAGEADTQYF.

V usage is TRBV19 and J usage is TRBJ2-3; 12 bases agree with TRBD2. The germline V gene has CDR1 LNHDA and CDR2 SQIVND (reference sequence). Trimming at V came to 5 bases and at J to 3 bases, leaving 3 bases not matched to a gene. The CDR3 extends over 15 amino acids. CDR3 loop: CASSGLAGRTDTQYF. The CDR3 region has the DNA TGTGCCAGTAGTGGACTAGCGGGGCGGACAGATACGCAGTATTTT. The full variable domain, completed using reference TRBV19 and TRBJ2-3, is DGGITQSPKYLFRKEGQNVTLSCEQNLNHDAMYWYRQDPGQGLRLIYYSQIVNDFQKGDIAEGYSVSREKKESFPLTVTSAQKNPTAFYLCASSGLAGRTDTQYFGPGTRLTVL.

The chain uses TRBV18 and TRBJ2-5; maybe TRBD2 (5 bases). Trimming stripped 2 bases from V and 4 bases from J, with 14 bases between. Germline-derived CDR1 and CDR2 are KGHSH and LQKENI. CDR3 length equals 15 residues. The CDR3, as DNA: TGTGCCAGCTCACCAATCTGGGCAGGAGGAGAGACCCAGTACTTC. Translation gives CASSPIWAGGETQYF.

The rearrangement uses TRBV19 and TRBJ2-1, with 7 bases that match TRBD1. The CDR3 runs to 16 residues. The V and J ends lost 4 bases and 0 bases, in that order; junction bases with no gene match: 6. Germline V gene sequence: CDR1 LNHDA, CDR2 SQIVND (reference sequence). The CDR3 nucleotides are TGTGCCAGTAGTACCGAGGGGGCACCCTCCTACAATGAGCAGTTCTTC. It specifies CASSTEGAPSYNEQFF.

This clone was picked up one time. This chain links TRBV2 with TRBJ1-2, with a weak D call TRBD1 (6 bases). The CDR3 totals 13 residues. Germline lookup yields CDR1 SNHLY and CDR2 FYNNEI. Trimming left V 7 bases short and J 14 bases short, with 23 bases between. The CDR3 loop is CASKGGGIPGKTF. The CDR3 DNA follows: TGTGCCAGCAAAGGGGGGGGAATCCCTGGAAAAACCTTC.

This clone was observed once. This chain joins TRBV28 and TRBJ2-7; no firm D call. The germline V gene has CDR1 MDHEN and CDR2 SYDVKM. This CDR3 is built from 13 residues. Deletions cut 8 bases from V and 0 bases from J, with 11 bases between. CDR3 DNA: TGTGCCAGCGTTGAAGCGTCCTCCTACGAGCAGTACTTC. This codes for CASVEASSYEQYF.

The J gene is TRBJ1-2, the V gene TRBV5-4; the match to TRBD1 covers 7 bases. Trimming at V came to 6 bases and at J to 4 bases, leaving 12 bases not matched to a gene. From germline, CDR1 is SGHNT and CDR2 YYREEE (reference sequence). This CDR3 has 15 amino acids. The CDR3 protein is CASTPDRQGFYGYTF. CDR3 bases: TGTGCCAGCACCCCCGACCGACAGGGCTTCTATGGCTACACCTTC. The variable domain in full, completed from reference TRBV5-4 and TRBJ1-2, reads ETGVTQSPTHLIKTRGQQVTLRCSSQSGHNTVSWYQQALGQGPQFIFQYYREEENGRGNFPPRFSGLQFPNYSSELNVNALELDDSALYLCASTPDRQGFYGYTFGSGTRLTVV.

The rearrangement links TRBV27 to TRBJ2-1; TRBD2 aligns across 7 bases. CDR3 size: 15 residues. CDR1 is MNHEY, CDR2 SMNVEV, per germline (reference sequence). Germline trimming cut 5 bases from V and 3 bases from J; bases unmatched to any gene: 7. The CDR3 DNA is TGTGCCAGCAGTCCCCCTAGCGGTTACTACAATGAGCAGTTCTTC. The encoded protein is CASSPPSGYYNEQFF.

The chain combines TRBV7-2 with TRBJ2-7, with D unresolved. Trimming took off 5 bases at V and 5 bases at J, with 22 bases between the two ends. There are 16 residues in the CDR3. Germline CDR1 is SGHTA and CDR2 is FQGNSA. The CDR3 sequence: CASSPSIGLGHHEQYF. DNA of the CDR3: TGTGCCAGCAGCCCCAGTATCGGGCTGGGTCACCACGAGCAGTACTTC.

This sequence joins TRBV4-2 and TRBJ2-2, with 9 bases lining up with TRBD2. Germline values: CDR1 LGHNA, CDR2 YNFKEQ. The CDR3 contains 19 residues. The J segment lost 6 bases and the V segment lost 0 bases, leaving 14 bases of the junction unmatched. For the CDR3, the DNA is TGTGCCAGCAGCCAAGAGTCGATCGGGCGGGAGGGGCCCGCCGGGGAGCTGTTTTTT. Its protein product is CASSQESIGREGPAGELFF.

This chain links TRBV2 with TRBJ1-5; 10 nucleotides line up with TRBD1. The CDR3 sequence is 14 residues long. The ends lost 6 bases at V and 7 bases at J; junction bases unmatched: 6. CDR1 SNHLY and CDR2 FYNNEI come from the germline V gene. The CDR3 region is CASRTGGAGQPQHF. The CDR3, as DNA: TGTGCCAGCAGGACAGGGGGCGCTGGACAGCCCCAGCATTTT.

This chain links TRBV2 with TRBJ2-3; D may be TRBD1 or TRBD2 (5 bases each). Deletions cut 8 bases from V and 2 bases from J, with 17 bases between. Germline lookup yields CDR1 SNHLY and CDR2 FYNNEI. The CDR3 extends over 15 amino acids. CDR3: CASVVEPGTTDTQYF. The CDR3 nucleotides read TGTGCCAGCGTGGTCGAGCCGGGGACCACAGATACGCAGTATTTT. The complete variable domain, with remaining parts taken from reference TRBV2 and TRBJ2-3, reads EPEVTQTPSHQVTQMGQEVILRCVPISNHLYFYWYRQILGQKVEFLVSFYNNEISEKSEIFDDQFSVERPDGSNFTLKIRSTKLEDSAMYFCASVVEPGTTDTQYFGPGTRLTVL.

CDR3 region: CASQVLAGTGELFF. The CDR3 DNA sequence: TGTGCCAGTCAAGTACTAGCGGGCACCGGGGAGCTGTTTTTT. The chain carries TRBV9 and TRBJ2-2, with TRBD2 matching over 9 bases. Trimming took 8 bases from V and 4 from J; bases not matched to a gene: 6. This CDR3 has 14 residues. Germline V gene sequence: CDR1 SGDLS, CDR2 YYNGEE.

This CDR3 is CASSLKAGGYNQPQHF. The CDR3 nucleotides read TGTGCCAGCAGTTTAAAGGCAGGGGGTTACAATCAGCCCCAGCATTTT. This rearrangement joins TRBV27 to TRBJ1-5, with 7 bases identical to TRBD1. V lost 2 bases to trimming and J lost 3 bases; unmatched junction nucleotides: 7. Germline CDR1 reads MNHEY; CDR2 reads SMNVEV (reference sequence). The CDR3 totals 16 residues.

V and J are TRBV6-1 and TRBJ1-2; D is uncertain. Per the germline V gene, CDR1 is MNHNS and CDR2 is SASEGT. The CDR3 runs to 12 residues. Trimming took off 5 bases at V and 6 bases at J, with 10 bases between the two ends. CDR3 sequence: CASSPEGDGYTF. Written as DNA, the CDR3 is TGTGCCAGCAGTCCCGAGGGAGATGGCTACACCTTC.

V usage is TRBV12-2 and J usage is TRBJ2-2; TRBD1, the table's D call, lacks a check against the DNA. TRBV12-2 is listed as a pseudogene. This CDR3 has 16 amino acids. The CDR3 here is CASRDLGVLNTGELFF. CDR3 coding DNA: TGTGCAAGTCGCGATTTAGGGGTCCTGAACACCGGGGAGCTGTTTTTT.

This clone was seen a handful of times. The CDR3 coding sequence is TGTGCCATCAGTCCGCAAGGGGGAAACACCATATATTTT. Its translation is CAISPQGGNTIYF. V gene TRBV10-3 combines with J gene TRBJ1-3; D ambiguous. The CDR3 spans 13 residues. V lost 5 bases and J lost 4, with 9 bases in between. The germline V gene encodes CDR1 ENHRY and CDR2 SYGVKD.